This TCR beta chain was retrieved from a study of blood T cell repertoires in COVID-19. The germline V gene has CDR1 MNHNS and CDR2 SASEGT. V lost 2 bases to trimming and J lost 5 bases; unmatched junction nucleotides: 5. The CDR3 sequence is 15 residues long. In this sample, this clone turned up a few times. Libraries were prepared by immunoSEQ multiplex PCR; TCRdb keeps only in-frame clonotypes and omits some of them. The sample lists some 320,000 clones; approximately 91% were seen once. The V gene is TRBV6-1, the J gene TRBJ1-5; TRBD1 matches 8 bases. The TCR was taken from a woman in her twenties or thirties who had been exposed to COVID-19. Sequencing was done on a sample of PBMCs or T cells enriched from blood (not recorded which). The CDR3 loop is CASSETGTGYQPQHF. The CDR3 DNA reads as TGTGCCAGCAGTGAAACCGGGACAGGTTATCAGCCCCAGCATTTT.